The sequence of this T cell receptor (beta chain) was determined in a study of blood T cell repertoires in COVID-19. About the research overall: The study drew acute and convalescent COVID-19 samples from the United States, Italy and Spain. PBMCs, B-cell-depleted T cells, or T cells were the source of the cDNA or gDNA that made up the material.

This CDR3 is 15 amino acids long. Original analysis: Estimation of nucleated cell counts was performed using reference gene primer amplification. Sequencing used immunoSEQ multiplex PCR; TCRdb keeps in-frame clones, though not all of them. V, J and clone size are those of that table, while D and trimming were read from the DNA. This table holds about 100,000 clones, 80% to 95% found once. This clone was recorded only once. J is TRBJ1-2 and V is TRBV21-1; TRBD1 was called by the table and not checked on the DNA. TRBV21-1 is a pseudogene segment. The TCR originated in a man aged 50 or older with active COVID-19. The sample comprised peripheral blood. The chain's CDR3 is CASSHPCGNNYGYTF. CDR3 DNA: TGTGCCAGCAGCCACCCATGTGGCAATAACTATGGCTACACCTTC.